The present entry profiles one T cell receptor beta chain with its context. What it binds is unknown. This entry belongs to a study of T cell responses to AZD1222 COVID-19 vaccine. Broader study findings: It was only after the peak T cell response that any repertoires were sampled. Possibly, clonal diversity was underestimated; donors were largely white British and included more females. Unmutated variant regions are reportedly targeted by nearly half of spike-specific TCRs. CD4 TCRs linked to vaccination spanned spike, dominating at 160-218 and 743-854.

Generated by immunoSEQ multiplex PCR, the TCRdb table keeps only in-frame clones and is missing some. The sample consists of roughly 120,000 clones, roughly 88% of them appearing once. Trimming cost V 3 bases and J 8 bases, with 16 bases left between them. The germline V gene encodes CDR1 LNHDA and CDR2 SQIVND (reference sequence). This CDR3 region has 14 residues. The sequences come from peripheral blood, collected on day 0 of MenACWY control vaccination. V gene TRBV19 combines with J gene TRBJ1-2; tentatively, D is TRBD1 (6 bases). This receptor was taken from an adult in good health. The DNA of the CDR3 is TGTGCCAGTAGTATCCTCAGGGGAGGTCCCGGCTACACCTTC. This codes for CASSILRGGPGYTF.